What follows are 9 T cell receptor beta chains derived from one specimen sequenced in a study of T cells in Graves' hyperthyroidism and ophthalmopathy. What was amplified from RNA transcripts were TCR beta CDR3 regions. The study used the HTBI primer set for a first-round RT-PCR of the TCR CDR3. TCRdb re-called the multiplex PCR reads with MiXCR, one entry per CDR3 protein. The table lists over 500,000 distinct CDR3 sequences, roughly 15% of them singletons. Input material: blood. The receptors derive from a woman aged 18-30 years with Graves' ophthalmopathy.

The table lists this clonotype with many counts. The chain employs TRBV28 and TRBJ1-2; a possible D gene is TRBD1 (5 bases). Per the germline V gene, CDR1 is MDHEN and CDR2 is SYDVKM. V lost 6 bases to trimming and J lost 4 bases, with 12 bases between them. CDR3 length equals 13 residues. The CDR3 nucleotides read TGTGCCAGCAGATCTGGGGGAGTCTATGGCTACACCTTC. It yields the protein CASRSGGVYGYTF.

This clonotype was observed a few times. The J gene is TRBJ1-4, the V gene TRBV20-1, with D possibly being TRBD1 (5 bases). The ends were cut back, 0 bases at V and 6 bases at J, with 14 bases in the middle. Germline assignment: CDR1 DFQATT and CDR2 SNEGSKA (reference sequence). The CDR3 is made up of 15 amino acids. CDR3 DNA: TGCAGTGCTAGAGATGGGGCGGCCGGTCATGAAAAACTGTTTTTT. This encodes CSARDGAAGHEKLFF.

This clonotype appeared many times. The chain combines TRBV6-1 with TRBJ2-1; 12 bases match TRBD2. The trim removed 4 bases at V and 7 bases at J, leaving 14 bases unmatched. CDR1 and CDR2 from the germline V gene are MNHNS and SASEGT. This CDR3 is built from 18 residues. The chain's CDR3 is CASSGGSGLAGQGNEQFF. The CDR3 bases are TGTGCCAGCAGTGGAGGATCCGGACTAGCGGGGCAAGGAAATGAGCAGTTCTTC.

This clonotype was counted ten times or more. This sequence joins TRBV3-1 and TRBJ1-5; 7 bases map to TRBD1. Trimming removed 0 bases from V and 0 bases from J; junction bases left unmatched: 8. Germline assignment: CDR1 LGHDT and CDR2 YNNKEL (reference sequence). The CDR3 runs to 18 residues. CDR3 in DNA: TGTGCCAGCAGCCAAGATAGCGGAGGGGGCAATAGCAATCAGCCCCAGCATTTT. This encodes CASSQDSGGGNSNQPQHF.

This clonotype was counted many times. One end of the junction is discordant with germline, which a read error may explain. The gene calls are TRBV5-1 and TRBJ2-1; 8 nucleotides match TRBD1. The CDR3 is 15 residues long. The germline V gene encodes CDR1 SGHRS and CDR2 YFSETQ. The CDR3 reads CASSPGQGAYNEQFF. CDR3 bases: TGTGCCAGCAGTCCCGGACAGGGAGCCTACAATGAGCAGTTCTTC.

The table lists this clonotype with many counts. This sequence joins TRBV7-8 and TRBJ2-1, with 13 bases lining up with TRBD2. The germline V gene encodes CDR1 SGHVS and CDR2 FQNEAQ. Trimming took 1 base from V and 6 from J; bases not matched to a gene: 6. The CDR3 loop spans 17 amino acids. The DNA for the CDR3 is TGTGCCAGCAGCTTAGATCGACTAGCGGGAGGAGGCAATGAGCAGTTCTTC. It is translated as CASSLDRLAGGGNEQFF.

The gene calls are TRBV6-1 and TRBJ2-7; 13 bases align to TRBD2. The J segment lost 6 bases and the V segment lost 5 bases, leaving 7 bases of the junction unmatched. The CDR3 is 15 residues long. Germline V gene lookup returns CDR1 MNHNS and CDR2 SASEGT. CDR3 sequence: CASSSGTSGIVEQYF. The CDR3 region has the DNA TGTGCCAGCAGTTCCGGGACTAGCGGGATTGTCGAGCAGTACTTC.

This clonotype has a handful of counts. V usage is TRBV28 and J usage is TRBJ1-2; 9 nucleotides agree with TRBD1. Per the germline V gene, CDR1 is MDHEN and CDR2 is SYDVKM. The J segment lost 4 bases and the V segment lost 5 bases, leaving 11 bases of the junction unmatched. The CDR3 contains 16 residues. CDR3 nucleotide sequence: TGTGCCAGCAGTAGGACCGGGACAGGGAAAATCTATGGCTACACCTTC. Residues: CASSRTGTGKIYGYTF.

The table lists this clonotype with many counts. This chain connects TRBV27 to TRBJ1-5; 10 positions agree with TRBD1. The V and J ends lost 6 bases and 6 bases, in that order; junction bases with no gene match: 8. The CDR3 consists of 15 residues. CDR1 MNHEY and CDR2 SMNVEV come from the germline V gene (reference sequence). This CDR3 reads CASSRTGGVAQPQHF. In DNA, the CDR3 is TGTGCCAGCAGCAGGACAGGGGGGGTCGCTCAGCCCCAGCATTTT.